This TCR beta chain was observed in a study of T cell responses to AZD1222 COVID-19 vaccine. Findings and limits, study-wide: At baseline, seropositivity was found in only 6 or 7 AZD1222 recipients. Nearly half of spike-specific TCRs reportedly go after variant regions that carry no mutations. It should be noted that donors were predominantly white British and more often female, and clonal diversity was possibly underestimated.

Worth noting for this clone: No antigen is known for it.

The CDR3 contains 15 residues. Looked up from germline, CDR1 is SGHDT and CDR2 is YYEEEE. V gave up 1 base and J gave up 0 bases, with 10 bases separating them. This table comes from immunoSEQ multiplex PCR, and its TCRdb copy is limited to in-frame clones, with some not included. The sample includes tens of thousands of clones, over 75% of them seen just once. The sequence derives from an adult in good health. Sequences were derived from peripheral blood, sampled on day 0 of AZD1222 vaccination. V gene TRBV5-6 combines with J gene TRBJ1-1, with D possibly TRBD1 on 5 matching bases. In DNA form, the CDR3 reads TGTGCCAGCAGCTTGTTTGGGGGTATGAACACTGAAGCTTTCTTT. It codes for CASSLFGGMNTEAFF.